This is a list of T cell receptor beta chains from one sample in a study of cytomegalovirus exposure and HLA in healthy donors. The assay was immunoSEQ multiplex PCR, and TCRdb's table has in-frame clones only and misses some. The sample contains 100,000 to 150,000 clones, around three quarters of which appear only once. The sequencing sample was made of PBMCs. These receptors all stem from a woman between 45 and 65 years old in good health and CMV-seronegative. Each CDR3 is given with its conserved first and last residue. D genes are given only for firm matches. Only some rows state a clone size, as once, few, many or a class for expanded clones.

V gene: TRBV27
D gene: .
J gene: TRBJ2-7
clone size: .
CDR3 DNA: TGTGCCAGCCGTTTGAGGCAGGGGGGCATCAACGAGCAGTACTTC
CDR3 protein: CASRLRQGGINEQYF

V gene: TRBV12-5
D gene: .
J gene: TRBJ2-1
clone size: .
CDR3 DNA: TGTGCTAGTGGTCCTTACTTTGGCAATGAGCAGTTCTTC
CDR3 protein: CASGPYFGNEQFF

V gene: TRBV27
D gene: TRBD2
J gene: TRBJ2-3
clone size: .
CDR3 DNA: TGTGCCAGCAGTTTAATAGGCAGGGAGGGGGATACGCAGTATTTT
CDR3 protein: CASSLIGREGDTQYF

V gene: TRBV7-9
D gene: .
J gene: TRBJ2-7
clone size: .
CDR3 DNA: TGTGCCAGCAGCCACCTTGAATACTCGGGGCAGTACTTC
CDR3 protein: CASSHLEYSGQYF

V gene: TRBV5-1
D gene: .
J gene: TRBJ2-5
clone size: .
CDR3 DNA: TGCGCCAGCAGCCCCCGCGTAGGGGACATACAAGAGACCCAGTACTTC
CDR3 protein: CASSPRVGDIQETQYF

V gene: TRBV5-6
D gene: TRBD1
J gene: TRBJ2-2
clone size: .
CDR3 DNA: TGTGCCAGCAGCTTCCTCGGACAGGGGGCCGGGGAGCTGTTTTTT
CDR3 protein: CASSFLGQGAGELFF

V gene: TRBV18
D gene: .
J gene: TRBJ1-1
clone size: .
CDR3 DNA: TGTGCCAGCTCACTATACATGACTGAAGCTTTCTTT
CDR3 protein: CASSLYMTEAFF

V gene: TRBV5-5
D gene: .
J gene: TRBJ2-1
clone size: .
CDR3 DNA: TGTGCCAGCAGAGAGGTGGGGCGAGGCTATGAGCAGTTCTTC
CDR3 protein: CASREVGRGYEQFF

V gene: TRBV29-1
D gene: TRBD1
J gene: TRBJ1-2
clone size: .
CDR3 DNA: TGCAGCGTTCGGGACAGGGTATTCAGCTACCCCTTC
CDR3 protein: CSVRDRVFSYPF

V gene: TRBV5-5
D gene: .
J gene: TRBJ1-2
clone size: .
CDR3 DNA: TGTGCCAGCAGCTTCCCGGACAGCTATGGCTACACCTTC
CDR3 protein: CASSFPDSYGYTF

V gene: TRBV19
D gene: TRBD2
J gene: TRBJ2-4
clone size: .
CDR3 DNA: TGTGCCAGTAGTGCCTCCGGAGGCGGGAGGCATCCTTTAGCCAAAAACATTCAGTACTTC
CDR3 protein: CASSASGGGRHPLAKNIQYF

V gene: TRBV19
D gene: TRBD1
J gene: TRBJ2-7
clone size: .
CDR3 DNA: TGTGCCAGTAGTTGGGGACAGAGGGGGTACGAGCAGTACTTC
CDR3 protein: CASSWGQRGYEQYF

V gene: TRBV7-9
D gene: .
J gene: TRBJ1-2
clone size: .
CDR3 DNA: TGTGCCAGCAGCTTAGCCAACTCAAGGGGAGGCTATGGCTACACCTTC
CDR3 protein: CASSLANSRGGYGYTF

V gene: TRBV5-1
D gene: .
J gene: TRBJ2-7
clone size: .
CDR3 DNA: TGCGCCAGCAGTGGGCAGTCCCCTGGGAGCGAGCAGTACTTC
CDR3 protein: CASSGQSPGSEQYF

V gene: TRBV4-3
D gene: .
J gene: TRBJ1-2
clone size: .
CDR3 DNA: TGCGCCAGCAGCCAAGAGAACGAGTTGACAGAATCGAATGGCTACACCTTC
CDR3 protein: CASSQENELTESNGYTF

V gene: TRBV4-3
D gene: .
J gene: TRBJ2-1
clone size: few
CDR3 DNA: TGCGCCAGCAGCCCCCGATTAGAGTCCTACAATGAGCAGTTCTTC
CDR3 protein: CASSPRLESYNEQFF

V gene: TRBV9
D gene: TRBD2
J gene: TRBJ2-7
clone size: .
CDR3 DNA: TGTGCCAGCAGCGTAACCCATGACGGGAGGGCGGAGCAGTACTTC
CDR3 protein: CASSVTHDGRAEQYF

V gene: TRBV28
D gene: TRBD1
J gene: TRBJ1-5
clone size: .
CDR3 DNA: TGTGCCAGCAGTACCCGGACAGGATTAAATCAGCCCCAGCATTTT
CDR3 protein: CASSTRTGLNQPQHF

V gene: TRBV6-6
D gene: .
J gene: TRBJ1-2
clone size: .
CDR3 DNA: TGTGCCAGCAGTTACTCCGCTCAGGGAGGCTATGGCTACACCTTC
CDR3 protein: CASSYSAQGGYGYTF

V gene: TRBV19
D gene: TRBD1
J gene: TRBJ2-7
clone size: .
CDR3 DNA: TGTGCCACCTCCGGGTGGACAGGGGGACCCTACGAGCAGTACTTC
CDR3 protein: CATSGWTGGPYEQYF

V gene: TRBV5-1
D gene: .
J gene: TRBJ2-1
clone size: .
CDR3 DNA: TGCGCCAGCAGCTTGGCCATGGCCAATAAGAATGAGCAGTTCTTC
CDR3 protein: CASSLAMANKNEQFF

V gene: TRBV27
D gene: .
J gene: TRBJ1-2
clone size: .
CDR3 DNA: TGTGCCAGCAGTTTTCAGGGAGGTAGCTATGGCTACACCTTC
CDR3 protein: CASSFQGGSYGYTF

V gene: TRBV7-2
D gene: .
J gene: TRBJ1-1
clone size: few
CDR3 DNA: TGTGCCAGCAGCTTATGGGTCGAGGGAACTGAAGCTTTCTTT
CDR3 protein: CASSLWVEGTEAFF

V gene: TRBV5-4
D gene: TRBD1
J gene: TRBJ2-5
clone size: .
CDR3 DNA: TGTGCCAGCAGCTTGGCATTCGGGACAGGACAAGAGACCCAGTACTTC
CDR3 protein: CASSLAFGTGQETQYF

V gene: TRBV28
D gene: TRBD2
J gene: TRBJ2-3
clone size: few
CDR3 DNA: TGTGCCAGCACTTCCTCTAGCGGGAGGTGGAACACAGATACGCAGTATTTT
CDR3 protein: CASTSSSGRWNTDTQYF

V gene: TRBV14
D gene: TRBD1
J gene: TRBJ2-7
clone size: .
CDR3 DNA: TGTGCCAGCAGCCGTCCTGGACAGGAGTCCTACGAGCAGTACTTC
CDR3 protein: CASSRPGQESYEQYF

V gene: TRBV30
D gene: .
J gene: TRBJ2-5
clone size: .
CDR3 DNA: TGTGCCTGGAGTCCCGCGGGACGAGAGACCCAGTACTTC
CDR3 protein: CAWSPAGRETQYF

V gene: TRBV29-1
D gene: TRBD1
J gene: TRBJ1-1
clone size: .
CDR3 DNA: TGCAGCGTTCCGAGGACAGGGGGCCGCACTGAAGCTTTCTTT
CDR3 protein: CSVPRTGGRTEAFF

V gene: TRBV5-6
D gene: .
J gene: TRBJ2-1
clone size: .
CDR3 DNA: TGTGCCAGCAGCCTTGGACAGTCCCTGGCTGGAGAGCAGTTCTTC
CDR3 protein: CASSLGQSLAGEQFF

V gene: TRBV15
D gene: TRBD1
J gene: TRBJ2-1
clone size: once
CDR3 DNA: TGTGCCACCAGCATAACAGGGGACAATGAGCAGTTCTTC
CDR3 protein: CATSITGDNEQFF

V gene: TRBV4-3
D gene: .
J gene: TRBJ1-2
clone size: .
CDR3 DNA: TGCGCCAGCAGCCAAGTCGCTGGCAGGCAAGATGGCTACACCTTC
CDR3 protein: CASSQVAGRQDGYTF

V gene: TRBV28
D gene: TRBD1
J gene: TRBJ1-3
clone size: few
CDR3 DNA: TGTGCCAGCAGTGGACAGGGGGCCATTGGAAACACCATATATTTT
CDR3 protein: CASSGQGAIGNTIYF

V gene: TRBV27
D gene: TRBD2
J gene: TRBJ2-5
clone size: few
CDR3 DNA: TGTGCCAGCAGTTTTCGGCTAGCGGGAGGTGTAGAGACCCAGTACTTC
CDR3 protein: CASSFRLAGGVETQYF

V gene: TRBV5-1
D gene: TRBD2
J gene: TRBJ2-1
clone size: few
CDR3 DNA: TGCGCCAGCAGCTTGGCTGGGACTAGCGGGAGGGCCGGGGAGCAGTTCTTC
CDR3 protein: CASSLAGTSGRAGEQFF

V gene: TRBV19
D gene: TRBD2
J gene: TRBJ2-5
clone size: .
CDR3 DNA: TGTGCCAGTAGTAACGCCGGGACTAGTTGGGAGACCCAGTACTTC
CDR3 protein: CASSNAGTSWETQYF

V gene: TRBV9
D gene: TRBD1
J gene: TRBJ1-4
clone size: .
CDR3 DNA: TGTGCCAGCAGCTTCCGGGACAGGGTTAATGAAAAACTGTTTTTT
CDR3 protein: CASSFRDRVNEKLFF

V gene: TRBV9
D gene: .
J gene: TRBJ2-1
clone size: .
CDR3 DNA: TGTGCCAGCAGCCCCTCAGCGAGGGAGTTACCCTACAATGAGCAGTTCTTC
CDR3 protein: CASSPSARELPYNEQFF

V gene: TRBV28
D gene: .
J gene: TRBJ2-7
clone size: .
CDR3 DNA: TGTGCCAGCAGTTTCGGCGGGGCAGTATCCTACGAGCAGTACTTC
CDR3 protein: CASSFGGAVSYEQYF

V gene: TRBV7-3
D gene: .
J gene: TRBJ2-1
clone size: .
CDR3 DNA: TGTGCCAGCACAACAGGGACCAATGAGCAGTTCTTC
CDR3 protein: CASTTGTNEQFF

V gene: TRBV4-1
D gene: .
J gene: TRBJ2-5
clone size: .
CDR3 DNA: TGCGCCAGCAGCCAAGGCGGGGGCAGGGGAGACCAAGAGACCCAGTACTTC
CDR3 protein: CASSQGGGRGDQETQYF

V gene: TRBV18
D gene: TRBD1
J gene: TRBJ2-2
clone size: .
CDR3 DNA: TGTGCCAGCTCGCCGACAGGGGGCTCGTCCGGGGAGCTGTTTTTT
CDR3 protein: CASSPTGGSSGELFF

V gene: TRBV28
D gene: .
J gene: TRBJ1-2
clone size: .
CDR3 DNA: TGTGCCAGCAGTTTACGACTGGTTAACTATGGCTACACCTTC
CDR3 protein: CASSLRLVNYGYTF

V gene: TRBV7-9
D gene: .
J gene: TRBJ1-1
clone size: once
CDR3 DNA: TGTTCCAGCAGCGAACTAGTAGGGAGTCCGGAAGCTTTCTTT
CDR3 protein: CSSSELVGSPEAFF

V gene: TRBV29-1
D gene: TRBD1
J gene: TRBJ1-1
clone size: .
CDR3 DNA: TGCAGCGTCAACAGGGGCTTAAACACTGAAGCTTTCTTT
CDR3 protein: CSVNRGLNTEAFF

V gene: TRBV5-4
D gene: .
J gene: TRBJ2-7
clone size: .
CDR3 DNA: TGTGCCAGCAGGATCGACAGTGCCAGCTTCGAGCAGTACTTC
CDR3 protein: CASRIDSASFEQYF

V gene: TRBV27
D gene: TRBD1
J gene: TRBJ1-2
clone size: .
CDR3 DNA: TGTGCCAGCAGTAGTACAGGGGGCGGGAACTATGGCTACACCTTC
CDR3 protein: CASSSTGGGNYGYTF

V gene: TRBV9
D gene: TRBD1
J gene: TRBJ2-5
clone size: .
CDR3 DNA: TGTGCCAGCAGCGGGCGGGACAGGGAGGTCGGTGAGACCCAGTACTTC
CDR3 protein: CASSGRDREVGETQYF

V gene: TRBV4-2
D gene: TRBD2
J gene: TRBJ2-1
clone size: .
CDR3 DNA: TGTGCCAGCAGCCAAGCGCCAGCTAGCGGGGAATACAATGAGCAGTTCTTC
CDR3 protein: CASSQAPASGEYNEQFF

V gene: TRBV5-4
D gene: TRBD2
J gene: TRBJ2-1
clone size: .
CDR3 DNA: TGTGCCAGCAGCTTGGGACCGGTAGCGGGAGACGATGAGCAGTTCTTC
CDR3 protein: CASSLGPVAGDDEQFF

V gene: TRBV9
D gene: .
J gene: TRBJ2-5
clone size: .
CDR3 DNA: TGTGCCAGCAGCGCGGCGGGGCGTGTTGGGCAAGAGACCCAGTACTTC
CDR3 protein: CASSAAGRVGQETQYF

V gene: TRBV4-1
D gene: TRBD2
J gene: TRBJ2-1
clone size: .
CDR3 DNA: TGCGCCAGCAGCCGGGGGAGGGACTACAATGAGCAGTTCTTC
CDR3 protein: CASSRGRDYNEQFF

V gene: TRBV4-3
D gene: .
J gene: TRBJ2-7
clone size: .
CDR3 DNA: TGCGCCAGCAGCCAATCCGGGAGCTTAAGCTCCTACGAGCAGTACTTC
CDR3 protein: CASSQSGSLSSYEQYF

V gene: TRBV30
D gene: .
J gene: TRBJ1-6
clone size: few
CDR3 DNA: TGTGCCTGGAGTAGGGCAAGGGGTTCACCCCTCCACTTT
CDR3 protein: CAWSRARGSPLHF

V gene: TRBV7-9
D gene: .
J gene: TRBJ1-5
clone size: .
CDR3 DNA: TGTGCCAGCACAAGGGGGAGCAATCAGCCCCAGAATTTT
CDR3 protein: CASTRGSNQPQNF

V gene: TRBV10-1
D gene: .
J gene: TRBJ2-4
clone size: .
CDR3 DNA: TGCGCCAGCAGTGGTGGAGACGCCAAAAACATTCAGTACTTC
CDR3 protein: CASSGGDAKNIQYF

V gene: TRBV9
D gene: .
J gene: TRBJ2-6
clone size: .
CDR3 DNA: TGTGCCAGCAGCCCCGGGGGGGCCAACGTCCTGACTTTC
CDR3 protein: CASSPGGANVLTF

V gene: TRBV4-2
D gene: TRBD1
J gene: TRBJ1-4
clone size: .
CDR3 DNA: TGTGCCAGCAGCAAAGGGACAGGGGGCGGGAGTCCTGATGAAAAACTGTTTTTT
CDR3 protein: CASSKGTGGGSPDEKLFF

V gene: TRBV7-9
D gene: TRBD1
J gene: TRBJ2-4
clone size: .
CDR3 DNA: TGTGCCAGCAGAGGGACAGACAACATTCAGTACTTC
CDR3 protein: CASRGTDNIQYF

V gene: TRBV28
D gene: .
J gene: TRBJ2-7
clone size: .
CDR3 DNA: TGTGCCAGCAGGCCCCCACGCGGAGGGGCATCCGAGCAGTACTTC
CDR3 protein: CASRPPRGGASEQYF